This TCR beta chain came from a study of shared clonotypes between healthy human individuals. Some 32,000 T cell genomes, or approximately 190 ng DNA, went into the sorted-subset replicate PCRs. Generated by immunoSEQ multiplex PCR, the TCRdb table keeps only in-frame clones and is missing some. The sample contains some 89,000 clones, about 68% of which appear only once. The V and J ends lost 0 bases and 4 bases respectively, with 10 bases between them. The CDR3 is 15 residues long. CDR1 and CDR2 (germline): SGHDN, FVKESK. This TCR was recovered from a man younger than 45 in good health. Sequencing input: memory CD8+ T cells sorted from blood. The subset was: CD45RO+ cells pooled with CCR7-negative TemRA cells. V is TRBV14 and J is TRBJ1-5; unclear D gene. CDR3 nucleotide sequence: TGTGCCAGCAGCCAAGAATGGCTTACAAATCAGCCCCAGCATTTT. It translates to CASSQEWLTNQPQHF.